This T cell receptor beta chain appears in the sequencing data of a study of CD8 T cells in Susac syndrome (dated by TCRdb to the late 2010s). Context from the whole study: Repertoire sequencing was used to test whether CD8+ T cell activation and differentiation in Susac syndrome was antigen driven. The study compared CD8+ T cell repertoire clonality among 12 healthy donors, around 14 Susac syndrome patients and 15 multiple sclerosis patients. Paper-wide results and their limitations: The number of individuals in the TCR sequencing and HLA analysis was recognized as being relatively small.

V and J are truncated by 5 bases and 4 bases respectively, leaving an intervening sequence of 19 bases. The germline V gene (reference sequence) sets CDR1 to SEHNR and CDR2 to FQNEAQ. There are 16 amino acids in the CDR3, from cysteine to phenylalanine inclusive. This entry keeps only the CDR3 DNA: 48 bases, framed from base 1. RNA was extracted with the RNeasy kit and about 0.45 to 1 ug was reverse transcribed using random hexamers. The immunoSEQ multiplex PCR assay, which covers 54 Vbeta and 13 Jbeta segments, was used to amplify TCR beta CDR3 regions. PCR amplification bias was corrected using a synthetic template baseline for primer optimization and computational correction. The paper's processing steps were these. Only productive sequences were kept, with reads annotated to V, D and J genes according to IMGT and analyzed in immunoSEQ Analyzer. Clonality was computed as one minus Shannon entropy normalized by log2 of the number of productive unique sequences. For each patient and control, public and private clones were evaluated among the 100 most prevalent clones. A clone was defined as Susac-specific if it was absent from the healthy and MS cohorts, from about 1,100 published viral clones and from other ImmuneACCESS disease sequences. TCRdb reworked the public reads: Q25 trimming with fastp, MiXCR clone assembly, productive beta chains retained. Every entry covers one CDR3 protein and lists the most common genes and DNA from its rows. V and J calls and clone size were set by TCRdb, not the authors. The sample contains about 440,000 distinct CDR3 sequences, 75% to 90% of them found a single time. Jointly, the top ten make up approximately 0.11% of the sample.

Points on this clonotype: Its antigen remains unidentified. The sample holds no much larger clone one base away, and base qualities are not on file.

High-throughput TCR beta sequencing profiled peripheral blood CD8+ and CD4+ T cells from healthy donors, Susac syndrome patients and multiple sclerosis patients. Treatment-naive patients with stable or active relapsing-remitting disease fulfilling revised McDonald criteria were used as multiple sclerosis controls. CD8+ TEMRA cells were enriched by FACS, while bulk CD8+ and CD4+ T cells were purified by magnetic negative isolation. Blood was drawn into EDTA tubes, processed within 24 hours, and PBMCs were isolated by density gradient centrifugation. PBMCs intended for TCR sequencing were cryopreserved in liquid nitrogen and were subsequently thawed in a 37 degrees C water bath. The sorted or isolated CD4+, CD8+ and CD8+ TEMRA cells had a purity of 90% or higher.

The source is a human donor with multiple sclerosis. The sample was CD8+ T cells from PBMCs. The rearranged segments are TRBV7-9 and TRBJ2-3; the D gene is possibly TRBD1 or TRBD2, each agreeing over 6 bases. In nucleotides, the sequence is TGTGCCAGCAGCATCCGAGTGGAGGGGGTGTCAGATACGCAGTATTTT. The encoded protein is CASSIRVEGVSDTQYF.